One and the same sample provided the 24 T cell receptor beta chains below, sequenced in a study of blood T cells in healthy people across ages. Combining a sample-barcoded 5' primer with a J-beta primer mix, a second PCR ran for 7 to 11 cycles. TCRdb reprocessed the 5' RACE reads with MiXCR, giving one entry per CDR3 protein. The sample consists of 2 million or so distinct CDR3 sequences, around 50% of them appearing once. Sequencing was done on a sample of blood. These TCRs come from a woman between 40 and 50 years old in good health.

CDR3 protein: CSVDGRGAGSNTQYF. The DNA for the CDR3 is TGCAGCGTTGATGGGCGGGGGGCAGGTTCAAATACGCAGTATTTT. The V and J genes are TRBV29-1 and TRBJ2-3, with 8 bases matching TRBD2. The CDR3 spans 15 residues. The V and J ends lost 3 bases and 7 bases, in that order; junction bases with no gene match: 12. The germline CDR1 and CDR2 sequences are SQVTM and ANQGSEA.

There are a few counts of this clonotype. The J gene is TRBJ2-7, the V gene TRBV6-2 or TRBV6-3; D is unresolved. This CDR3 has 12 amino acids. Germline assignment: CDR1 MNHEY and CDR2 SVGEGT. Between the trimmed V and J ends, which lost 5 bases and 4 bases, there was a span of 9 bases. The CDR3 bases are TGTGCCAGCAGTCCAGAACCTTACGAGCAGTACTTC. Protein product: CASSPEPYEQYF.

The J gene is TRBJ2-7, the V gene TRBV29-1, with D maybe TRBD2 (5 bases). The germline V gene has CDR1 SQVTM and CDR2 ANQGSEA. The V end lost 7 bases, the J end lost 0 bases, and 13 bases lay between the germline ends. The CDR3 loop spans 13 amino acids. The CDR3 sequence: CSGIGGTSYEQYF. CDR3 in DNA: TGCAGCGGTATAGGAGGTACCTCCTACGAGCAGTACTTC.

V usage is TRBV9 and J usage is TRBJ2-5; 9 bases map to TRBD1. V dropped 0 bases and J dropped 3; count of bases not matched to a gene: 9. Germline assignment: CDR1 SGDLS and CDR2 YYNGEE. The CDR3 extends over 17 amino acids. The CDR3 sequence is CASSVATGQGLEETQYF. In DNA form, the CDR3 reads TGTGCCAGCAGCGTAGCTACGGGACAGGGACTTGAAGAGACCCAGTACTTC. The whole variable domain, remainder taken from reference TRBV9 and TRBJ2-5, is DSGVTQTPKHLITATGQRVTLRCSPRSGDLSVYWYQQSLDQGLQFLIQYYNGEERAKGNILERFSAQQFPDLHSELNLSSLELGDSALYFCASSVATGQGLEETQYFGPGTRLLVL.

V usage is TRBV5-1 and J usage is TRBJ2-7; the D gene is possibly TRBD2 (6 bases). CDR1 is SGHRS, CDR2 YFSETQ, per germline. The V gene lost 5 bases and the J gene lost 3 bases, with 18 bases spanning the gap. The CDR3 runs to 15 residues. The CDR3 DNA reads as TGCGCCAGCAGTCGTGGCGGCAGGGACTTCTACGAGCAGTACTTC. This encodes CASSRGGRDFYEQYF.

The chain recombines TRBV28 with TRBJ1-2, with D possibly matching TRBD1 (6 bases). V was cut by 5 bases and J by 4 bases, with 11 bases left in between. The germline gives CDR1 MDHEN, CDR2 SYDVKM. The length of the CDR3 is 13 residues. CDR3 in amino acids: CASSTGIFYGYTF. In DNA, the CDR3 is TGTGCCAGCAGTACAGGGATCTTCTATGGCTACACCTTC.

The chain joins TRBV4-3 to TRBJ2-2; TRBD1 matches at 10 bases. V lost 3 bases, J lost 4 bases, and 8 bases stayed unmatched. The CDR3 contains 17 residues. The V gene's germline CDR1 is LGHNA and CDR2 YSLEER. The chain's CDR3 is CASSQEWDRGGTGELFF. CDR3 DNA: TGCGCCAGCAGCCAGGAATGGGACAGGGGTGGCACCGGGGAGCTGTTTTTT.

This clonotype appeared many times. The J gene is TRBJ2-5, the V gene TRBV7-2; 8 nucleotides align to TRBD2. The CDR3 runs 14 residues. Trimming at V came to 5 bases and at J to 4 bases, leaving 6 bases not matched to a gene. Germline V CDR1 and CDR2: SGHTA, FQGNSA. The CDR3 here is CASSLLRGGETQYF. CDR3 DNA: TGTGCCAGCAGCCTACTTCGGGGGGGAGAGACCCAGTACTTC.

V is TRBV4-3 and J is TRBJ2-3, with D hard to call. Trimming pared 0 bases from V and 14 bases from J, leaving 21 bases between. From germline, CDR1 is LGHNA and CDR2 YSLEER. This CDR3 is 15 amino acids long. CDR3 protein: CASSQETSRATVPYF. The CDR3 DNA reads TGCGCCAGCAGCCAAGAAACCTCTCGGGCTACCGTTCCGTATTTT.

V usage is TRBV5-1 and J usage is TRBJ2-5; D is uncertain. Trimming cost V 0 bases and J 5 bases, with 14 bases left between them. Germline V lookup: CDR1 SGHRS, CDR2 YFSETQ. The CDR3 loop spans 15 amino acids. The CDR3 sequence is CASSLVVGGSETQYF. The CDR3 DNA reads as TGCGCCAGCAGCTTGGTTGTGGGTGGATCGGAGACCCAGTACTTC.

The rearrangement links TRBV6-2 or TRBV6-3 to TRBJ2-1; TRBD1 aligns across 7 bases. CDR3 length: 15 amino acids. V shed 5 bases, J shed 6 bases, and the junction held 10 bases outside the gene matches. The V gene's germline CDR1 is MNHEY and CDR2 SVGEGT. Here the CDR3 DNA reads TGTGCCAGCAGTGCCTCGTGGACAGGAGGCAATGAGCAGTTCTTC. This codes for CASSASWTGGNEQFF.

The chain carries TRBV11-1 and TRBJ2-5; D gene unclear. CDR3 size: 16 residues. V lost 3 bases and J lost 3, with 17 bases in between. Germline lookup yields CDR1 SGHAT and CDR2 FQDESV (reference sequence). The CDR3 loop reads CASSFNLDGRKETQYF. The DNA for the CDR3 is TGTGCCAGCAGCTTCAACCTGGACGGAAGAAAAGAGACCCAGTACTTC.

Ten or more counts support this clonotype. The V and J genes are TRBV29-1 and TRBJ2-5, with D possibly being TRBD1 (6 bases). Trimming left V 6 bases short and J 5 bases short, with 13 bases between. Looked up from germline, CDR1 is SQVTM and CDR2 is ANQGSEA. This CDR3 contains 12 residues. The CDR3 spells CSVRQGLETQYF. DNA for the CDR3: TGCAGCGTCCGGCAGGGGCTTGAGACCCAGTACTTC.

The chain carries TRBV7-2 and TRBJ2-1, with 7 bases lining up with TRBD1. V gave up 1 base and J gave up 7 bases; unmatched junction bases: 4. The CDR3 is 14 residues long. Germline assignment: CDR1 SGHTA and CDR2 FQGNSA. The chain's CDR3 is CASSLEGATNEQFF. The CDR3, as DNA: TGTGCCAGCAGCTTAGAGGGGGCTACTAATGAGCAGTTCTTC.

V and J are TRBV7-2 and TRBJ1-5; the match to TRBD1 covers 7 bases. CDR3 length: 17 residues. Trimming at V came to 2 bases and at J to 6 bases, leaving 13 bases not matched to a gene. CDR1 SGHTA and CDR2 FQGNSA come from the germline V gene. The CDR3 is CASSLKGQRVYGQPQHF. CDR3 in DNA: TGTGCCAGCAGCTTAAAGGGACAGAGGGTGTACGGTCAGCCCCAGCATTTT.

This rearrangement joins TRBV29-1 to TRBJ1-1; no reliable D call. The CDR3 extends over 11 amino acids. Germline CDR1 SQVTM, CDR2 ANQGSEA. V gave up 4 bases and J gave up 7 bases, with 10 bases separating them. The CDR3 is CSVVDQIEAFF. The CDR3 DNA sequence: TGCAGCGTTGTCGATCAAATTGAAGCTTTCTTT.

CDR3 sequence: CASRTGLAGNEQFF. The DNA of the CDR3 is TGTGCCAGCAGGACGGGACTAGCTGGCAATGAGCAGTTCTTC. This chain joins TRBV7-9 and TRBJ2-1; 9 bases map to TRBD2. Trimming cost V 6 bases and J 6 bases; bases outside gene matches: 6. This CDR3 has 14 amino acids. Germline CDR1 is SEHNR and CDR2 is FQNEAQ (reference sequence).

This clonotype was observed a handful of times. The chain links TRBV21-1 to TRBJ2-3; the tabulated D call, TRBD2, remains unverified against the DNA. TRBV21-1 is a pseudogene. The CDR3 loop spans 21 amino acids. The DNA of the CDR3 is TGTGCCAGCAGCAAAAAAGACCGCACCGAGACTAGCGGGGGAGGCACAGATACGCAGTATTTT. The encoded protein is CASSKKDRTETSGGGTDTQYF.

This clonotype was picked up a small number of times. For the CDR3, the DNA is TGTGCCAGCAGTTTAGAGCGGGCCGTGGGAGAGACCCAGTACTTC. Residues: CASSLERAVGETQYF. V and J are TRBV12-3 or TRBV12-4 and TRBJ2-5, with D possibly TRBD2 on 6 matching bases. This CDR3 contains 15 residues. V lost 1 base and J lost 4, with 13 bases in between.

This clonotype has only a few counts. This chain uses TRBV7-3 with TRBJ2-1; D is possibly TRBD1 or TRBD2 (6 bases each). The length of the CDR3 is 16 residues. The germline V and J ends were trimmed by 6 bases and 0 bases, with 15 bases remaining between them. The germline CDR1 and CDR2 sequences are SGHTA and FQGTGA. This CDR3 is CASSSRGPSSYNEQFF. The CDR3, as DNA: TGTGCCAGCAGTTCTCGGGGGCCAAGCTCCTACAATGAGCAGTTCTTC.

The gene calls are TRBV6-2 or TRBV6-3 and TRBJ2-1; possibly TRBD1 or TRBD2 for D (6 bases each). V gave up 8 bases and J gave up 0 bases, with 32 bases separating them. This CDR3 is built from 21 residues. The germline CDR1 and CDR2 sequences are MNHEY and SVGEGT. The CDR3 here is CASAPGASGVFLPSSYNEQFF. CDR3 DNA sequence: TGTGCCAGCGCGCCGGGGGCCTCGGGGGTCTTCCTACCGAGCTCCTACAATGAGCAGTTCTTC.

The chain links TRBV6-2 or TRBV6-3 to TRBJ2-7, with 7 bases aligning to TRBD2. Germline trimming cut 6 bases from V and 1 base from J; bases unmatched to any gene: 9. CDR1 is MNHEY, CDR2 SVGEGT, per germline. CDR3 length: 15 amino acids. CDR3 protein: CASSRSGLGSYEQYF. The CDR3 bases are TGTGCCAGCAGCCGCAGTGGACTAGGTTCCTACGAGCAGTACTTC.

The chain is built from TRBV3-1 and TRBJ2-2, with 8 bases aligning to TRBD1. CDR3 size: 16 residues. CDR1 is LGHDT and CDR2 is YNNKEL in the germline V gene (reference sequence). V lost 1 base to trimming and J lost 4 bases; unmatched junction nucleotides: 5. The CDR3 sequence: CASSQGRGHSTGELFF. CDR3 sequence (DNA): TGTGCCAGCAGCCAAGGCAGGGGGCATAGCACCGGGGAGCTGTTTTTT.

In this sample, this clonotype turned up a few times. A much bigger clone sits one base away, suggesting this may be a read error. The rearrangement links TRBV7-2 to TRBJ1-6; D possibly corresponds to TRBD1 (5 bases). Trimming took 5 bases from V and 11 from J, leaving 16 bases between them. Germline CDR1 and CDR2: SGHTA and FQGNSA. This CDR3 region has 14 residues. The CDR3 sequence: CASSVGSGGTPLHF. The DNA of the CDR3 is TGTGCCAGCAGCGTAGGATCGGGGGGTACACCCCTCCACTTT.